This T cell receptor beta chain was retrieved from a study of T-cell reconstitution after alpha-beta-depleted transplantation in children. Study-level points and caveats: Reports say that about two months after transplant, the alpha-beta T cells came out of several hundred graft clones that had expanded.

Unique molecular identifiers were incorporated into the prepared TCRbeta library. TCRdb reprocessed the PCR reads via MiXCR and lists one record per CDR3 protein. Here the sample spans about 490,000 distinct CDR3 sequences, roughly a tenth being singletons. This clonotype appeared many times. Its antigen is unknown. J lost 8 bases, V lost 3 bases, and 8 bases had no gene match. Germline assignment: CDR1 SGHDN and CDR2 FVKESK. The CDR3 spans 15 residues. Sequences were derived from PBMCs, sampled before TCRalphabeta/CD19-depleted stem cell transplant. The gene calls are TRBV14 and TRBJ1-2, with 11 bases aligning to TRBD1. The sequence came from a child under 10 years old with inherited bone marrow failure, due to receive a stem cell transplant. The CDR3 protein is CASSQAGTGGRGYTF. DNA of the CDR3: TGTGCCAGCAGCCAGGCCGGGACAGGGGGGCGAGGCTACACCTTC. Looking up the rest from reference TRBV14 and TRBJ1-2 gives the full variable domain: EAGVTQFPSHSVIEKGQTVTLRCDPISGHDNLYWYRRVMGKEIKFLLHFVKESKQDESGMPNNRFLAERTGGTYSTLKVQPAELEDSGVYFCASSQAGTGGRGYTFGSGTRLTVV.